This T cell receptor beta chain derives from a study of OX40 agonist ivuxolimab in advanced cancers. Study summary: Ivuxolimab, an antibody that agonizes OX40 (CD134), was administered to the patients.

Overall study findings and caveats: Among the lowest peripheral clonal expansion occurred in 0.1-3.0 mg/kg partial responders. CD8+ T cells averaged more expanded clones than CD4+.

As for this clone: The antigen remains unidentified.

Germline assignment: CDR1 SGHTA and CDR2 FQGNSA. The J segment lost 13 bases and the V segment lost 5 bases, leaving 4 bases of the junction unmatched. The CDR3 covers 12 residues. Some clones are missing from TCRdb's copy, which holds only in-frame ones; the method was immunoSEQ multiplex PCR. In the table there are fewer than 65,000 clones, approximately 86% of which are singletons. The chain has TRBV7-2 and TRBJ2-1; 11 nucleotides agree with TRBD2. The sequencing here drew on CD4+ or CD8+ T cells sorted from blood, taken in a trial of the OX40 agonist ivuxolimab. This receptor was identified in an adult with an advanced solid tumor such as melanoma, head and neck, liver or kidney cancer. The CDR3 is CASSPRLAGQFF. The DNA of the CDR3 is TGTGCCAGCAGCCCCCGACTAGCGGGACAGTTCTTC.